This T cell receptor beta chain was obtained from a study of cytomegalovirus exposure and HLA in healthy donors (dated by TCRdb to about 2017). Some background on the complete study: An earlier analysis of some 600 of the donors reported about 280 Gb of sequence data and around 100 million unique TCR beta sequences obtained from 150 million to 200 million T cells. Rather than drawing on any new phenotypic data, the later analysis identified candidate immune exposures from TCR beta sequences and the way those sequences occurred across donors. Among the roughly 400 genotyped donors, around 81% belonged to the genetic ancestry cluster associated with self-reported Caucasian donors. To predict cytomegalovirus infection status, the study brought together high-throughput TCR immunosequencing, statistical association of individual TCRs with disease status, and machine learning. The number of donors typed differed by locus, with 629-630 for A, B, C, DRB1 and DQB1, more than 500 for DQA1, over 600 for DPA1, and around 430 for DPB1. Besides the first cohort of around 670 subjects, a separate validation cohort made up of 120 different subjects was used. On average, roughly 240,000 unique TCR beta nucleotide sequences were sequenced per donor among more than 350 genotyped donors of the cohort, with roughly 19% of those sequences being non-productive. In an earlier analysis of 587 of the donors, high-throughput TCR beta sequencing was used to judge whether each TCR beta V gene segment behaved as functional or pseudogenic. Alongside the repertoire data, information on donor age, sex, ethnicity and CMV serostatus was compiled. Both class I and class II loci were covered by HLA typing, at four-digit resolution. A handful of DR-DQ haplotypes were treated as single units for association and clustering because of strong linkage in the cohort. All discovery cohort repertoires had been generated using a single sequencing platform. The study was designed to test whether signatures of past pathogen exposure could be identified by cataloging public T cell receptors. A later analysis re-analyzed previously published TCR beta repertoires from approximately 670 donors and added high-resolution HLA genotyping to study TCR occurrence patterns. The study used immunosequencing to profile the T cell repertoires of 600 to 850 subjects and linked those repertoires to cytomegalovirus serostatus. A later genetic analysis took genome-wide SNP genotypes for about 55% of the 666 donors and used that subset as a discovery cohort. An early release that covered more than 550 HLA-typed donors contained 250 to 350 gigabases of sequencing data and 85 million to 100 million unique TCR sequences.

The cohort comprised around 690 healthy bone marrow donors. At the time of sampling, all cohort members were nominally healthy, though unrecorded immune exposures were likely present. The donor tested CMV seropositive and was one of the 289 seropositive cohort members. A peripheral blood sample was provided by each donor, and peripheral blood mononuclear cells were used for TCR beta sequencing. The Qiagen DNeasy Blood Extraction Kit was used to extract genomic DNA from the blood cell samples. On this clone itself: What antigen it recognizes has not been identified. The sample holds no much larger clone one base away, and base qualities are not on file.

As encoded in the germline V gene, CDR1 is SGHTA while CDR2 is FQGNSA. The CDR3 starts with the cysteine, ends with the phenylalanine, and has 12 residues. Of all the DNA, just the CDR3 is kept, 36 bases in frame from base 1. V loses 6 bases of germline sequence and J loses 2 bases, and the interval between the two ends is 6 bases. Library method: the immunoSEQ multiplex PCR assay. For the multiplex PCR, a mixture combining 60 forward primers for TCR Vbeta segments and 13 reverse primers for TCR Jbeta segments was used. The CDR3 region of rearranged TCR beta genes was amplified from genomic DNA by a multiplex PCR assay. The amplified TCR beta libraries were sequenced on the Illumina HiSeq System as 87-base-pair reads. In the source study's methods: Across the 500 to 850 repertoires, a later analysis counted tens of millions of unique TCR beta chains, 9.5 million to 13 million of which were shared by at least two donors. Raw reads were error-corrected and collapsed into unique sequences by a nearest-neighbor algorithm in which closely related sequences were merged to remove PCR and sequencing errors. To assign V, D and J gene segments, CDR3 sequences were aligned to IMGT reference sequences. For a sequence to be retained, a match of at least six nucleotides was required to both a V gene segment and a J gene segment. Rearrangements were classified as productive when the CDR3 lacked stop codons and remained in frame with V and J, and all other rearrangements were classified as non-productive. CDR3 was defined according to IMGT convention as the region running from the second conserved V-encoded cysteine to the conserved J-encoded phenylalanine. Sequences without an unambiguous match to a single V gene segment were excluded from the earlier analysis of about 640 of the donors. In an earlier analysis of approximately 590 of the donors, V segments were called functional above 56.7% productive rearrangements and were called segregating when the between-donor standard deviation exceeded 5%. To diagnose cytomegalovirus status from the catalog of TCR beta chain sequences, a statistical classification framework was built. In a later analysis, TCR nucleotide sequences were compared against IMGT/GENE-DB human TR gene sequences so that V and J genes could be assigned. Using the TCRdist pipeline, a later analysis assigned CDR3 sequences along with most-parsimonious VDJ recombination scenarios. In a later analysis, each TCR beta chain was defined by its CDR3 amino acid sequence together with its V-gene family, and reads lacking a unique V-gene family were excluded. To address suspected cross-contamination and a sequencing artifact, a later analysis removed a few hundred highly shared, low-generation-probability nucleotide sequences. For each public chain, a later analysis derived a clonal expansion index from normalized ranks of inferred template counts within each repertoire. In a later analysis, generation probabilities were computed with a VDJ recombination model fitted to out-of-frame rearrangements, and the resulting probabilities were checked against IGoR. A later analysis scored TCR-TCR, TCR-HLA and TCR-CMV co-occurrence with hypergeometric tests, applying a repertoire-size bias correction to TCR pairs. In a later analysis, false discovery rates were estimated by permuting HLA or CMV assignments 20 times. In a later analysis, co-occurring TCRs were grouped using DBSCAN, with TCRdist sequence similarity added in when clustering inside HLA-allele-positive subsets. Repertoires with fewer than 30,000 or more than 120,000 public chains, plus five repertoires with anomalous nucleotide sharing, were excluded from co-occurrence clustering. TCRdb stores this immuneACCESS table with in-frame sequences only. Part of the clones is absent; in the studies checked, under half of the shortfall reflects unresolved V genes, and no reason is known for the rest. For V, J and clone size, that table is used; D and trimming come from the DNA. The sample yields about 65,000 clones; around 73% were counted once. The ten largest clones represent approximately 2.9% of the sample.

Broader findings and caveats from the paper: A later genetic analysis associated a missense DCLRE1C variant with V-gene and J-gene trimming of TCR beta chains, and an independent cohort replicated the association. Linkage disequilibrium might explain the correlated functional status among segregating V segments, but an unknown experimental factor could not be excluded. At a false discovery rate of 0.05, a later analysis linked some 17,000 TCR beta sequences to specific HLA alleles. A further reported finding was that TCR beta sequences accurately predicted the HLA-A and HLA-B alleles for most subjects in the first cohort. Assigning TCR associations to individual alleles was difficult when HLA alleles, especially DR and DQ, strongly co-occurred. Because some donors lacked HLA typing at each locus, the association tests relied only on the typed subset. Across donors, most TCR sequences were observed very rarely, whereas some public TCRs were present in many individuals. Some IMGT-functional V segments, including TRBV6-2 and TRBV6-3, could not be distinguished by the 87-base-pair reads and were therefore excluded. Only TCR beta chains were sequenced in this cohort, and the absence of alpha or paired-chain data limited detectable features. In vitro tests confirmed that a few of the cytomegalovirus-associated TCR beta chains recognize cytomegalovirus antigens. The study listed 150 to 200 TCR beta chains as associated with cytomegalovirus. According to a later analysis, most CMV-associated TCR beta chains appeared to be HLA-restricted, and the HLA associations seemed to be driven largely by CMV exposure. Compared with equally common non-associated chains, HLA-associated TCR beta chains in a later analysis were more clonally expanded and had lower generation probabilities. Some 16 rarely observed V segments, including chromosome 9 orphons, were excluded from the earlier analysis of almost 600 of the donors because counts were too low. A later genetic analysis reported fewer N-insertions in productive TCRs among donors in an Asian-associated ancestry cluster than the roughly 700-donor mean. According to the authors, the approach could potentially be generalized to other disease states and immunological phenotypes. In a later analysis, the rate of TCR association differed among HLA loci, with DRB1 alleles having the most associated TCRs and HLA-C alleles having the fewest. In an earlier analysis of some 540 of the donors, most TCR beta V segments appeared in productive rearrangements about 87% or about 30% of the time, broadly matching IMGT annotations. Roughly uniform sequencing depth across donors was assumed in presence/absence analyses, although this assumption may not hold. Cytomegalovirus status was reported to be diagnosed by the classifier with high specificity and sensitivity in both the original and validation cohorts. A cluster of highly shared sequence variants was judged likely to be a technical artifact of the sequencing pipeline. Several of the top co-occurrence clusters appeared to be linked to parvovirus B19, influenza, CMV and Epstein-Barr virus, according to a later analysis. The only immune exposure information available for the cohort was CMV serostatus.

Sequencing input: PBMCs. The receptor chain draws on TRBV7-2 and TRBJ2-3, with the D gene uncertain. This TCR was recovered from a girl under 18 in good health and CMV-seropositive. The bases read TGTGCCAGCAGATCACTCACAGATACGCAGTATTTT. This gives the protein CASRSLTDTQYF.